This T cell receptor beta chain originates from a study of blood T cell repertoires in COVID-19. Study details: The United States, Italy and Spain were the sources of the acute and convalescent COVID-19 samples. The analysed material was cDNA or gDNA that came from T cells, B-cell-depleted T cells, or PBMCs.

This clone was detected once. The V gene lost 2 bases and the J gene lost 2 bases, with 19 bases spanning the gap. The CDR3 length is 18 residues. Germline assignment: CDR1 SGHVT and CDR2 SQSDAQ. Original handling: Nucleated cell number was recorded as an estimate derived from reference gene primer amplification. TCRdb keeps only in-frame clones here, not all; method: immunoSEQ multiplex PCR. V and J calls and clone size are those listed in that table; D and trimming were worked out from the DNA. The sample shows about 240,000 clones, roughly 77% of them seen only once. The V gene is TRBV7-4, the J gene TRBJ1-5, with D perhaps matching TRBD1 (5 bases). Sequencing was performed on peripheral blood. The sequence derives from an elderly woman with acute or convalescent COVID-19. Here the CDR3 DNA reads TGTGCCAGCAGCTTAAAGGGCCACAGGAGTTCGGGCAATCAGCCCCAGCATTTT. It translates to CASSLKGHRSSGNQPQHF.